The rows below give T cell receptor beta chains drawn from one sample of a study of human T cells and chemical hapten exposure. TCRdb passed the RACE reads through MiXCR, listing each CDR3 protein once. The data hold 100,000 to 150,000 distinct CDR3 sequences, with about 9.4% observed a single time. Material: whole blood. The receptors shown here come from a male donor in good health. Some clones in this sample may be carry-over from other donors' samples. Both conserved end residues are part of each CDR3. A D gene is named only where the DNA matches it firmly.

CDR3 protein: CSIHRELGAEAFF
V gene: TRBV29-1
D gene: NA
J gene: TRBJ1-1

CDR3 protein: CASSPRTLAGVVDTQYF
V gene: TRBV3-1
D gene: TRBD2
J gene: TRBJ2-3

CDR3 protein: CASRGQGEETQYF
V gene: TRBV6-6
D gene: TRBD1
J gene: TRBJ2-5

CDR3 protein: CSAKDRENSPLHF
V gene: TRBV20-1
D gene: TRBD1
J gene: TRBJ1-6

CDR3 protein: CASSLARGVKNIQYF
V gene: TRBV7-2
D gene: NA
J gene: TRBJ2-4

CDR3 protein: CATSEAGADTQYF
V gene: TRBV24-1
D gene: NA
J gene: TRBJ2-3

CDR3 protein: CSVGGLAAEEQFF
V gene: TRBV29-1
D gene: TRBD2
J gene: TRBJ2-1

CDR3 protein: CASSGETGPSYEQYF
V gene: TRBV4-1
D gene: NA
J gene: TRBJ2-7

CDR3 protein: CASSLALYQQGLNSYNSPLHF
V gene: TRBV7-9
D gene: NA
J gene: TRBJ1-6

CDR3 protein: CATSRDFDSRNYGYTF
V gene: TRBV15
D gene: NA
J gene: TRBJ1-2

CDR3 protein: CASSDPTGDQETQYF
V gene: TRBV10-1
D gene: TRBD1
J gene: TRBJ2-5

CDR3 protein: CASSQEREIGELFF
V gene: TRBV4-1
D gene: NA
J gene: TRBJ2-2

CDR3 protein: CASSLSPAGQPQHF
V gene: TRBV27
D gene: NA
J gene: TRBJ1-5

CDR3 protein: CASSQGTPRAEETQYF
V gene: TRBV3-1
D gene: NA
J gene: TRBJ2-5

CDR3 protein: CASSLDPDMNTEAFF
V gene: TRBV11-2
D gene: NA
J gene: TRBJ1-1

CDR3 protein: CASSTQGLGEQYF
V gene: TRBV5-1
D gene: NA
J gene: TRBJ2-7

CDR3 protein: CASSAADTEAFF
V gene: TRBV13
D gene: NA
J gene: TRBJ1-1

CDR3 protein: CSAPLLGQGGGEAFF
V gene: TRBV20-1
D gene: TRBD1
J gene: TRBJ1-1

CDR3 protein: CAISPLAAGNEQFF
V gene: TRBV10-3
D gene: TRBD2
J gene: TRBJ2-1

CDR3 protein: CASSLTGNSNQPQHF
V gene: TRBV7-8
D gene: NA
J gene: TRBJ1-5

CDR3 protein: CASSLGGRFNDYTF
V gene: TRBV7-2
D gene: NA
J gene: TRBJ1-2

CDR3 protein: CASSLTGTPIVYEQFF
V gene: TRBV7-9
D gene: NA
J gene: TRBJ2-1

CDR3 protein: CATRTGSYNEQFF
V gene: TRBV27
D gene: TRBD1
J gene: TRBJ2-1

CDR3 protein: CSVGGEEAFF
V gene: TRBV29-1
D gene: NA
J gene: TRBJ1-1

CDR3 protein: CASSSSGHSYEQYF
V gene: TRBV12-3/TRBV12-4
D gene: NA
J gene: TRBJ2-7

CDR3 protein: CSARTSGSSETQYF
V gene: TRBV20-1
D gene: TRBD2
J gene: TRBJ2-5

CDR3 protein: CASSLPGLGAHEQYF
V gene: TRBV12-3/TRBV12-4
D gene: NA
J gene: TRBJ2-7

CDR3 protein: CSVGSGFGNEKLFF
V gene: TRBV29-1
D gene: NA
J gene: TRBJ1-4

CDR3 protein: CASSSPGLANTGELFF
V gene: TRBV12-3/TRBV12-4
D gene: TRBD2
J gene: TRBJ2-2

CDR3 protein: CSVVLAGGLDTQYF
V gene: TRBV29-1
D gene: TRBD2
J gene: TRBJ2-3

CDR3 protein: CSARQGTGNTIYF
V gene: TRBV20-1
D gene: NA
J gene: TRBJ1-3

CDR3 protein: CSAPFGGDPYNEQFF
V gene: TRBV20-1
D gene: TRBD2
J gene: TRBJ2-1

CDR3 protein: CASSLGQSTNTDTQYF
V gene: TRBV7-2
D gene: NA
J gene: TRBJ2-3

CDR3 protein: CASTGLAGETYNEQFF
V gene: TRBV10-2
D gene: TRBD2
J gene: TRBJ2-1

CDR3 protein: CASSHGNSPPYNEQFF
V gene: TRBV7-7
D gene: NA
J gene: TRBJ2-1

CDR3 protein: CSATVQGGLGYGYTF
V gene: TRBV20-1
D gene: TRBD1
J gene: TRBJ1-2

CDR3 protein: CATSDNNFYNEQFF
V gene: TRBV24-1
D gene: NA
J gene: TRBJ2-1

CDR3 protein: CASSAGQDSNQPQHF
V gene: TRBV27
D gene: TRBD1
J gene: TRBJ1-5

CDR3 protein: CASSGRAGGGETQYF
V gene: TRBV11-2
D gene: TRBD2
J gene: TRBJ2-5

CDR3 protein: CASSLTSGRTNNEQFF
V gene: TRBV6-1
D gene: TRBD2
J gene: TRBJ2-1

CDR3 protein: CSAREEIGTVSYNEQFF
V gene: TRBV20-1
D gene: TRBD1
J gene: TRBJ2-1

CDR3 protein: CASSRTSGFTDTQYF
V gene: TRBV9
D gene: TRBD2
J gene: TRBJ2-3

CDR3 protein: CASSISSFPGELFF
V gene: TRBV19
D gene: NA
J gene: TRBJ2-2

CDR3 protein: CASSLHRSSSYNSPLHF
V gene: TRBV6-6
D gene: NA
J gene: TRBJ1-6

CDR3 protein: CSVGGLGGFAYNEQFF
V gene: TRBV29-1
D gene: NA
J gene: TRBJ2-1

CDR3 protein: CASSSSFSGANVLTF
V gene: TRBV7-6
D gene: NA
J gene: TRBJ2-6

CDR3 protein: CASSSNSLQPNSPLHF
V gene: TRBV12-3/TRBV12-4
D gene: NA
J gene: TRBJ1-6

CDR3 protein: CASSLRTIQETQYF
V gene: TRBV5-1
D gene: NA
J gene: TRBJ2-5

CDR3 protein: CASSFFLQGQETQYF
V gene: TRBV27
D gene: TRBD1
J gene: TRBJ2-5

CDR3 protein: CASSLAGRNYEQYF
V gene: TRBV7-9
D gene: NA
J gene: TRBJ2-7

CDR3 protein: CASSYGLAGTDEQYF
V gene: TRBV6-5
D gene: TRBD2
J gene: TRBJ2-7

CDR3 protein: CASRENTMNTEAFF
V gene: TRBV4-3
D gene: NA
J gene: TRBJ1-1

CDR3 protein: CSAHFKSDSAMNTEAFF
V gene: TRBV20-1
D gene: NA
J gene: TRBJ1-1

CDR3 protein: CSVEDVGGKGYTF
V gene: TRBV29-1
D gene: NA
J gene: TRBJ1-2

CDR3 protein: CASSLGTGTGTEAFF
V gene: TRBV7-9
D gene: TRBD1
J gene: TRBJ1-1

CDR3 protein: CASSLSSGGNYGYTF
V gene: TRBV7-8
D gene: TRBD1
J gene: TRBJ1-2

CDR3 protein: CASSERLSTSYEQYF
V gene: TRBV6-1
D gene: NA
J gene: TRBJ2-7

CDR3 protein: CAISDRAFGGGSPLHF
V gene: TRBV10-3
D gene: NA
J gene: TRBJ1-6